Listed below are T cell receptor beta chains from one sample, sequenced in a study of graft-versus-host responses after intestinal transplantation. Sequenced by immunoSEQ multiplex PCR; TCRdb stores in-frame clones only, minus some. The sample shows 95,000 to 100,000 clones, about 82% of them seen only once. The sample was PBMCs, taken 255 days after intestinal transplant. The origin of the receptors is a human patient who received an intestinal transplant, so some T cells may come from the graft donor. Each CDR3 is given with its conserved first and last residue. The D gene is left open where the match is weak. The listing skips clone size in some rows; elsewhere it reads once, few, many or a size class.

V,size,D,J,CDR3,DNA
TRBV6-5,few,.,TRBJ2-7,CASQTLTREQYF,TGTGCCAGCCAGACGCTCACAAGGGAGCAGTACTTC
TRBV9,.,TRBD1,TRBJ1-6,CASSGGGQGGSPLHF,TGTGCCAGCAGCGGAGGGGGACAGGGTGGATCACCCCTCCACTTT
TRBV6-1,.,.,TRBJ2-1,CASSEAPHSEQFF,TGTGCCAGCAGTGAAGCGCCGCACAGTGAGCAGTTCTTC
TRBV2,.,.,TRBJ2-7,CASSGHPYEQYF,TGTGCCAGCAGTGGACACCCCTACGAGCAGTACTTC
TRBV7-3,.,.,TRBJ2-7,CASSLRNGQYF,TGTGCCAGCAGCTTAAGAAACGGGCAGTACTTC
TRBV6-5,.,TRBD2,TRBJ2-1,CASSYSRSGRIDEQFF,TGTGCCAGCAGTTATTCCCGTAGCGGGAGAATCGATGAGCAGTTCTTC
TRBV4-1,once,TRBD1,TRBJ2-2,CASSRGQGDNGELFF,TGCGCCAGCAGCCGGGGACAGGGTGATAACGGGGAGCTGTTTTTT
TRBV7-9,.,TRBD2,TRBJ2-7,CASSRKGLAEYEQYF,TGTGCCAGCAGCCGGAAAGGACTAGCAGAGTACGAGCAGTACTTC
TRBV9,.,.,TRBJ2-2,CASSLRLAGELFF,TGTGCCAGCAGCCTCAGACTAGCCGGGGAGCTGTTTTTT
TRBV11-3,.,TRBD2,TRBJ2-1,CASSSETSGIYNEQFF,TGTGCCAGCAGCTCTGAGACTAGCGGGATATACAATGAGCAGTTCTTC
TRBV25-1,.,TRBD2,TRBJ2-5,CASSGGLAPQETQYF,TGTGCCAGCAGTGGGGGACTAGCCCCCCAAGAGACCCAGTACTTC
TRBV5-4,.,.,TRBJ1-1,CASSKAVGTEAFF,TGTGCCAGCAGCAAAGCCGTAGGGACTGAAGCTTTCTTT
TRBV5-1,.,.,TRBJ2-1,CASSLVEFNEQFF,TGCGCCAGCAGCTTGGTGGAGTTCAATGAGCAGTTCTTC
TRBV6-1,.,.,TRBJ1-1,CASSPGPNTEAFF,TGTGCCAGCAGTCCGGGGCCGAACACTGAAGCTTTCTTT
TRBV7-6,.,.,TRBJ1-1,CASSLFLAVNTEAFF,TGTGCCAGCAGCTTATTTTTGGCGGTGAACACTGAAGCTTTCTTT
TRBV4-1,.,TRBD2,TRBJ2-1,CASSGLAGGGDEQFF,TGCGCCAGCAGCGGACTAGCGGGAGGCGGCGATGAGCAGTTCTTC
TRBV28,.,TRBD1,TRBJ1-5,CASSPGGASNQPQHF,TGTGCCAGCAGTCCAGGGGGCGCGAGCAATCAGCCCCAGCATTTT